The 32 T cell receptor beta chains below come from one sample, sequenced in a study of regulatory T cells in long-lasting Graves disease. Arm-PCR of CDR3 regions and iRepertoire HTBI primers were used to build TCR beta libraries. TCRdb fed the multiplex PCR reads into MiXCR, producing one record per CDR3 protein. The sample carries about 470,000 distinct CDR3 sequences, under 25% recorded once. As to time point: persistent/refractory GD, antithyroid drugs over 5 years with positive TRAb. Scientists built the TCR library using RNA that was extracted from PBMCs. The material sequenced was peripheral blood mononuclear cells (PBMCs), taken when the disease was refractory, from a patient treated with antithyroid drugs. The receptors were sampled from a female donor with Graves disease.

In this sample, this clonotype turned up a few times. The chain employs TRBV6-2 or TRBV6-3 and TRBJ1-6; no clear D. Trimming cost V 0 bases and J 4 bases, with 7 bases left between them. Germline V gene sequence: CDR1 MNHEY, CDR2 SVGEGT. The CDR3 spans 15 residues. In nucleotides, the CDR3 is TGTGCCAGCAGTTACTCGATCAAATATAATTCACCCCTCCACTTT. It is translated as CASSYSIKYNSPLHF.

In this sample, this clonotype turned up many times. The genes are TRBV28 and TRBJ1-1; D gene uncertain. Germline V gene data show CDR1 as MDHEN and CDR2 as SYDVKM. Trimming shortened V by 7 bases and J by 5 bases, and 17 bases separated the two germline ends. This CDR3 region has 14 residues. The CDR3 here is CASTPLLEKTEAFF. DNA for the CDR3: TGTGCCAGCACCCCCTTGCTAGAAAAGACTGAAGCTTTCTTT.

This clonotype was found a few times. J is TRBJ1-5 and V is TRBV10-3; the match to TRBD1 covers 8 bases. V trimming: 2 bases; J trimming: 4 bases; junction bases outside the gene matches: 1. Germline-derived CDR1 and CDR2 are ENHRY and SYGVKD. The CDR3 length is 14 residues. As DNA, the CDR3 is TGTGCCATCAGTGAGGGGACAGGTAATCAGCCCCAGCATTTT. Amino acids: CAISEGTGNQPQHF.

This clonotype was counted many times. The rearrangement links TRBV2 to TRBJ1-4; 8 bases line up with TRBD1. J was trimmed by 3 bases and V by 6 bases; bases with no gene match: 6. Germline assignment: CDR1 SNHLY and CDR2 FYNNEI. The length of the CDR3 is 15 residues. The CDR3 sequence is CASRSQGAPNEKLFF. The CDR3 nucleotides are TGTGCCAGCAGATCCCAGGGGGCGCCTAATGAAAAACTGTTTTTT.

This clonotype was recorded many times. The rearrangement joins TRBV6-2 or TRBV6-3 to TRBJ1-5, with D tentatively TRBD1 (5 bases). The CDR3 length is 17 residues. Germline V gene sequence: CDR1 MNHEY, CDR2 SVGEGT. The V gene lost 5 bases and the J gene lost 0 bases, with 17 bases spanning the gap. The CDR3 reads CASSRLGTGYSNQPQHF. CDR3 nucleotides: TGTGCCAGCAGTCGATTGGGGACCGGTTATAGCAATCAGCCCCAGCATTTT.

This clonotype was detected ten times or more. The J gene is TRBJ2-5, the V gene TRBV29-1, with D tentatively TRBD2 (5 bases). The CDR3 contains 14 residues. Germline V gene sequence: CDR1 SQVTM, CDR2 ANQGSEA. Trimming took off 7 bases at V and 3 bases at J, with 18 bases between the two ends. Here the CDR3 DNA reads TGCAGCGCCCAAAGAGGGTCAGTAAAAGAGACCCAGTACTTC. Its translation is CSAQRGSVKETQYF.

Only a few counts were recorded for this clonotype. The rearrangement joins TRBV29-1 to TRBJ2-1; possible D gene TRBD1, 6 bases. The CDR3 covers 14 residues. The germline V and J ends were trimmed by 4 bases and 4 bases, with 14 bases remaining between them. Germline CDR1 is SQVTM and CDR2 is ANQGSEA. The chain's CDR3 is CSVGGSRGYNEQFF. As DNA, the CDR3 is TGCAGCGTTGGTGGGTCGAGGGGGTACAATGAGCAGTTCTTC.

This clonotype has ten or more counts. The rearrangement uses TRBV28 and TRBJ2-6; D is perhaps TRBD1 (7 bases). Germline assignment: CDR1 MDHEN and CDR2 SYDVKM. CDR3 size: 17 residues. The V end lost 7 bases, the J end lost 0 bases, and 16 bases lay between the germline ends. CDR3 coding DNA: TGTGCCAGCAACGGAGGGGGCGAGTACTCTGGGGCCAACGTCCTGACTTTC. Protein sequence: CASNGGGEYSGANVLTF.

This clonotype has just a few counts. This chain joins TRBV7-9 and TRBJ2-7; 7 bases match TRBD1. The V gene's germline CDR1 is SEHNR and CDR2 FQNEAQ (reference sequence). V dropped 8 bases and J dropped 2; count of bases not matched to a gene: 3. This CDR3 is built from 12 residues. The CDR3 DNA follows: TGTGCCAGCCGGGGACAGACCTACGAGCAGTACTTC. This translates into CASRGQTYEQYF.

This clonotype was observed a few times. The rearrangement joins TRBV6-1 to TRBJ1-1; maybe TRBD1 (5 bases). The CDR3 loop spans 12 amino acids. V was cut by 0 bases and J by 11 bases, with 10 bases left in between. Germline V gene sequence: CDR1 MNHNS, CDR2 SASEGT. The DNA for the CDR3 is TGTGCCAGCAGTGAAGCGGGGGTCTCGGCTTTCTTT. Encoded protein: CASSEAGVSAFF.

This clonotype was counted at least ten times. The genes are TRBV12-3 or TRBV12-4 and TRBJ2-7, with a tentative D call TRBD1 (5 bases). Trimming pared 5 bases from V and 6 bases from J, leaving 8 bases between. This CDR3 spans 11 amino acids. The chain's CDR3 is CASSIRGEQYF. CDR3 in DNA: TGTGCCAGCAGTATTAGGGGCGAGCAGTACTTC.

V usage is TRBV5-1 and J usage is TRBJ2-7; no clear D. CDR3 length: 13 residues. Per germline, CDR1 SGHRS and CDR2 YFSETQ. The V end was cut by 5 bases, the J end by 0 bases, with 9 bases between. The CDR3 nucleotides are TGCGCCAGCAGTAAGGAGCCCTCCTACGAGCAGTACTTC. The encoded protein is CASSKEPSYEQYF. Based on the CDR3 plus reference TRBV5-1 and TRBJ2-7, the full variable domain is KAGVTQTPRYLIKTRGQQVTLSCSPISGHRSVSWYQQTPGQGLQFLFEYFSETQRNKGNFPGRFSGRQFSNSRSEMNVSTLELGDSALYLCASSKEPSYEQYFGPGTRLTVT.

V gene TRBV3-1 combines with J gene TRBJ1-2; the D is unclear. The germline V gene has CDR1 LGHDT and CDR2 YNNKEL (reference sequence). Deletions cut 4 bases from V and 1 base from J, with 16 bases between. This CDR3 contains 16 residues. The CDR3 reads CASSLGRRTHNYGYTF. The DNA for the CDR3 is TGTGCCAGCAGCCTCGGGAGACGGACCCATAACTATGGCTACACCTTC.

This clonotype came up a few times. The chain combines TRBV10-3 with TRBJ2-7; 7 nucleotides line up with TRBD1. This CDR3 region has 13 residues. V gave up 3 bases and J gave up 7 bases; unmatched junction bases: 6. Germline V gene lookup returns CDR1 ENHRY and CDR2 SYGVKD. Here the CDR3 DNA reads TGTGCCATCAGTGACCCAGGGGGTTTGGAGCAGTACTTC. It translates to CAISDPGGLEQYF.

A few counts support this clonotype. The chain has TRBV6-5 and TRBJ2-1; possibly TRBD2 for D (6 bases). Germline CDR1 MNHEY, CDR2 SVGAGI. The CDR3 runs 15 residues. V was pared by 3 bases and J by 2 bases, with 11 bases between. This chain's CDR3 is CASSYQGGTYNEQFF. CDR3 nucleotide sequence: TGTGCCAGCAGTTATCAGGGAGGAACCTACAATGAGCAGTTCTTC.

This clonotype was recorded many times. The CDR3 sequence: CASSGRHYEQYF. The CDR3 DNA is TGTGCCAGCAGCGGCAGACACTACGAGCAGTACTTC. V and J are TRBV5-5 and TRBJ2-7; D not certain. CDR3 length: 12 amino acids. The germline V and J ends were trimmed by 4 bases and 3 bases, with 8 bases remaining between them. The germline V gene encodes CDR1 SGHKS and CDR2 YYEKEE (reference sequence).

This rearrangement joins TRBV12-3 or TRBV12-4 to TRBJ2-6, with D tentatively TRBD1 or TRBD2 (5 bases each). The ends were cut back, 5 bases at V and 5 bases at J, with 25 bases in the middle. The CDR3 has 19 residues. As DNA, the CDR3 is TGTGCCAGCAGTCCGGGATTCGGGGACCCACTTTCAAGGGCCAACGTCCTGACTTTC. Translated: CASSPGFGDPLSRANVLTF.

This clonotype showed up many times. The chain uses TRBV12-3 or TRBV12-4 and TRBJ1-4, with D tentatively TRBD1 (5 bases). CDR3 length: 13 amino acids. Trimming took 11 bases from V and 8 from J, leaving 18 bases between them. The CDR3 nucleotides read TGTGCCTCATCGCGACCAACAGGCGAAAAACTGTTTTTT. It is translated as CASSRPTGEKLFF.

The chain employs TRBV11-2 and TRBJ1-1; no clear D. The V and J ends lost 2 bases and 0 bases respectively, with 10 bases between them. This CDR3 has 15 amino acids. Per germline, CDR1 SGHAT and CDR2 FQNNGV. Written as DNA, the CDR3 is TGTGCCAGCAGCTTATTGAGTGTAGTGAACACTGAAGCTTTCTTT. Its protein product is CASSLLSVVNTEAFF.

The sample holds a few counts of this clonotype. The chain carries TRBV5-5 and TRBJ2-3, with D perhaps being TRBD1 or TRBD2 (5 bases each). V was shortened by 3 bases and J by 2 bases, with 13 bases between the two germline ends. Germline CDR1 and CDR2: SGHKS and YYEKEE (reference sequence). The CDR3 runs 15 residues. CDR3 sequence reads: CASSWDRGSTDTQYF. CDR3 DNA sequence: TGTGCCAGCAGCTGGGACCGAGGTTCCACAGATACGCAGTATTTT.

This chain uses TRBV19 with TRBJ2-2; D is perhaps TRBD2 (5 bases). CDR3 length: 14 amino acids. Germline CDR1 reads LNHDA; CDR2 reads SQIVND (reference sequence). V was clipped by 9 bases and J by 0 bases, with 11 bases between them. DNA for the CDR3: TGTGCCAGCCGCGGACTTACGAACACCGGGGAGCTGTTTTTT. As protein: CASRGLTNTGELFF.

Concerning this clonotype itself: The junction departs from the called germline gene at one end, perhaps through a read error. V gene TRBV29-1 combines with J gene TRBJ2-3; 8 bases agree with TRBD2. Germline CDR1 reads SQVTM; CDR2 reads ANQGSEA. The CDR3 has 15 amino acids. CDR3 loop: CSVEAGAKGSDTQYF. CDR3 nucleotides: TGCAGCGTCGAAGCGGGAGCTAAGGGTTCAGATACGCAGTATTTT.

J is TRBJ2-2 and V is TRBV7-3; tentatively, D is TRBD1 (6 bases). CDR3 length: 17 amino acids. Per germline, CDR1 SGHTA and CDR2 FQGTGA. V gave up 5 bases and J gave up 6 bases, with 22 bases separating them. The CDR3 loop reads CASSRNREYSLAGELFF. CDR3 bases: TGTGCCAGCAGCCGAAACAGGGAGTACTCGTTGGCCGGGGAGCTGTTTTTT.

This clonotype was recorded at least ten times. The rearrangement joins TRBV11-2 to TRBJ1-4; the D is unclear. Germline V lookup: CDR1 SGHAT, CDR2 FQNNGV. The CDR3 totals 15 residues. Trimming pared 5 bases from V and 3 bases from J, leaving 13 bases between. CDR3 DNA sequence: TGTGCCAGCAGCCCCGCGGGGTCGGCTAATGAAAAACTGTTTTTT. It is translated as CASSPAGSANEKLFF.

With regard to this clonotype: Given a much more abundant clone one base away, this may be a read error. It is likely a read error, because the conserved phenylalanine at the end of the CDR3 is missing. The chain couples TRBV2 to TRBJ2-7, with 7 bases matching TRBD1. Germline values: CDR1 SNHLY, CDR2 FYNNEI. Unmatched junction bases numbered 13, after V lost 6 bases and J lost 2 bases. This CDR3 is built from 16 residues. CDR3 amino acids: CASSSTSGTDAYEQYL. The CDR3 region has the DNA TGTGCCAGCAGCTCGACCTCCGGGACAGATGCCTACGAGCAGTACCTC.

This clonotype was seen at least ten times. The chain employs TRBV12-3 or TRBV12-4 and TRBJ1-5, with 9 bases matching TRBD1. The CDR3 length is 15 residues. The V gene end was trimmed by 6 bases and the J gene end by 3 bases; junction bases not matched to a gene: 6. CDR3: CASRARDRDNQPQHF. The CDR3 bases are TGTGCCAGCAGAGCCCGGGACAGGGACAATCAGCCCCAGCATTTT.

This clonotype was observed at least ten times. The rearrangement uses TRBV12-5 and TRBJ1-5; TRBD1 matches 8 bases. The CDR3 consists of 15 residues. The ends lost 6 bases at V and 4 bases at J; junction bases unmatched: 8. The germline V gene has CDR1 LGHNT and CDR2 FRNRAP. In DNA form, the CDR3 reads TGTGCTAGTGGGCCGCGGACAGGGTCTAATCAGCCCCAGCATTTT. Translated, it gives CASGPRTGSNQPQHF.

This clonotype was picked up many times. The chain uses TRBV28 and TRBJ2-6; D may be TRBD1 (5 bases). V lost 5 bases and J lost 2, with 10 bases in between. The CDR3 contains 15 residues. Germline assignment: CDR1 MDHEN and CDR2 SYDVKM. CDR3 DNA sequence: TGTGCCAGCAGTCAGGACATACCTGGGGCCAACGTCCTGACTTTC. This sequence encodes CASSQDIPGANVLTF.

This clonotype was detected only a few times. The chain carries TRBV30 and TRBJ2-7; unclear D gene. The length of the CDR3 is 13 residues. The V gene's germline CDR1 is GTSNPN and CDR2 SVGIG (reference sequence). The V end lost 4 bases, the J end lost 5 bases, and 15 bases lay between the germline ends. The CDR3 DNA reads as TGTGCCTGGACTCCGGGTCCAAATGACGAGCAGTACTTC. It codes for CAWTPGPNDEQYF.

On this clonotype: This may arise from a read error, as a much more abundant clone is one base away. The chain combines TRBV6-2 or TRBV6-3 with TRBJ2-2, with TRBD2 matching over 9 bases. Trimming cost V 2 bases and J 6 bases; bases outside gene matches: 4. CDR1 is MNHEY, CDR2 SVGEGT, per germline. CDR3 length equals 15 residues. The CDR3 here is CASSYLSGSAGELFF. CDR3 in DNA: TGTGCCAGCAGTTACCTTAGCGGGAGTGCCGGGGAGCTGTTTTTT.

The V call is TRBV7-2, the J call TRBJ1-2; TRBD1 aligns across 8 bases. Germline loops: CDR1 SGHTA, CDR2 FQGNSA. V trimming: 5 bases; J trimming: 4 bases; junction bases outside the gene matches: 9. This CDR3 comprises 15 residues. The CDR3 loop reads CASSPTTGTGYGYTF. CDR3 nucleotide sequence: TGTGCCAGCAGCCCGACCACCGGGACAGGCTATGGCTACACCTTC.

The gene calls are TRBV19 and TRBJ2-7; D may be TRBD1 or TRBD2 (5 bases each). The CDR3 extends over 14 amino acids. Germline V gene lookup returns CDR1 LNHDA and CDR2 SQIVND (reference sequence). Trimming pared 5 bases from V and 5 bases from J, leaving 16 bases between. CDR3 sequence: CASSPWGRGDEQYF. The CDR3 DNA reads TGTGCCAGTAGTCCGTGGGGGAGAGGAGACGAGCAGTACTTC.